This TCR beta chain came from a study of identical twins. Study-wide points: Not following the same donors, the study drew its conclusions from cross-sectional statistical analysis.

The CDR3 totals 15 residues. V lost 6 bases and J lost 6, with 18 bases in between. Template switching supplied a universal primer site; unique molecular identifiers were carried on the cDNA. TCRdb re-derived calls from the 5' RACE reads in MiXCR, one entry per CDR3 protein. This sample has about 20,000 distinct CDR3 sequences, with less than 70% found just once. On this clonotype: Its matching antigen is unknown.

The rearrangement uses TRBV7-1 and TRBJ1-5; perhaps TRBD1 as D (5 bases). TRBV7-1 belongs to the ORF category, with a function that is uncertain. Source material: memory (CD45RO+) T cells sorted from blood. The sequence came from a young woman in good health. This table probably holds off-target reads from a library built for another chain. The CDR3 reads CASSLAGGAGQPQHF. The DNA of the CDR3 is TGTGCCAGCAGTCTCGCGGGAGGGGCAGGTCAGCCCCAGCATTTT.